The rows below give T cell receptor beta chains drawn from one sample of a study of Ad26.COV2.S vaccination and SARS-CoV-2 variants. The protocol was immunoSEQ multiplex PCR, while the TCRdb copy is restricted to in-frame clones and leaves out a portion. The sample includes hundreds of thousands of clones, 65% to 90% seen only once; the top ten take over 8.5%. Sequenced here: peripheral blood, sampled in a trial of Ad26.COV2.S vaccine versus placebo. Source of these receptors: a person between 18 and 65 years old who received the Ad26.COV2.S COVID-19 vaccine or a placebo. Both conserved end residues are part of each CDR3. Clone size appears in some rows only: once, few, many, or a class for an expanded clone.

clone size,V gene,CDR3 protein
.,TRBV6-2/TRBV6-3,CASSLWTARMGNTEAFF
.,TRBV28,CASSEGTYPTKGF
.,TRBV19,CASSPSAGGRKETQYF
.,TRBV15,CATSREGTRYEQYF
.,TRBV2,CASSERRKNTEAFF
few,TRBV28,CASIASHSYEQYF
once,TRBV3-1/TRBV3-2,CASSLQGASGYTF
.,TRBV5-4,CASARLGSYNEQFF
.,TRBV19,CASSIAASGVQFF
.,TRBV21-1,CARTPFALTTDTQYF
.,TRBV6-5,CASSYGRNTGELFF
.,TRBV5-5,CASSLEGDPNQPQHF
once,TRBV27,CASSFQRGLEQFF
.,TRBV28,CASSKTGSYQPQHF
.,TRBV11-2,CASSLDGGLFGNTIYF
.,TRBV9,CASSRDRGSYEQYF
few,TRBV7-9,CASSPNRRGNTEAFF
.,TRBV3-1/TRBV3-2,CASSISGVNTGELFF